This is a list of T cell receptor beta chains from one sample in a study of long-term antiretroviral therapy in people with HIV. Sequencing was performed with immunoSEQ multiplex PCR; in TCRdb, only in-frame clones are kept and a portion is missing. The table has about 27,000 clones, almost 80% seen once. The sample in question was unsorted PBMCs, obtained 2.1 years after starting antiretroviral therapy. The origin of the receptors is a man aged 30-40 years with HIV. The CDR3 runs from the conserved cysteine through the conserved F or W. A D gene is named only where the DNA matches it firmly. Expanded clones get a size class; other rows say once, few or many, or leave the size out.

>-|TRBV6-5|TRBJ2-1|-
CASSYPTGPKGNEQFF
TGTGCCAGCAGTTACCCGACAGGCCCGAAGGGAAATGAGCAGTTCTTC
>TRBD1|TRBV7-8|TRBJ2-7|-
CASSLAPGQGLGGGYEQYF
TGTGCCAGCAGCTTAGCCCCGGGACAGGGGCTAGGTGGGGGCTACGAGCAGTACTTC
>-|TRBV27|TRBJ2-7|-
CASSFLGEHEQYF
TGTGCCAGCAGTTTTTTAGGGGAACACGAGCAGTACTTC
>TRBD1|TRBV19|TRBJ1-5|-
CASSPHRGTGVGNQPQHF
TGTGCCAGTAGTCCTCACCGAGGGACAGGGGTTGGGAATCAGCCCCAGCATTTT
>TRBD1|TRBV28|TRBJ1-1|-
CASSSPQGRGLTQAFF
TGTGCCAGCAGTTCCCCACAGGGGAGGGGGCTCACTCAAGCTTTCTTT
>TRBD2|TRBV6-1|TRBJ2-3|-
CASSDRLAGRLTQYF
TGTGCCAGCAGTGATCGGCTAGCGGGGAGGCTCACGCAGTATTTT
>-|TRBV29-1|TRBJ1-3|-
CSVGGTDGNTIYF
TGCAGCGTCGGGGGGACGGATGGAAACACCATATATTTT
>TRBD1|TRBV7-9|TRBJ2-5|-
CASSLGVGQGPQETQYF
TGTGCCAGCAGCTTAGGAGTAGGACAGGGCCCCCAAGAGACCCAGTACTTC
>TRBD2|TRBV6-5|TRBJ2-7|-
CASQLAGGPYEQYF
TGTGCCAGCCAGCTAGCGGGAGGGCCATACGAGCAGTACTTC
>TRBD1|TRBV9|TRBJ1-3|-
CASSKGTGGIGNTIYF
TGTGCCAGCAGTAAGGGAACAGGGGGCATTGGAAACACCATATATTTT
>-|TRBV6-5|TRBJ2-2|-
CASSFRNPNTGELFF
TGTGCCAGCAGTTTCAGGAATCCGAACACCGGGGAGCTGTTTTTT
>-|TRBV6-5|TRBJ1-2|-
CASSYVGAYGYTF
TGTGCCAGCAGTTACGTAGGAGCCTATGGCTACACCTTC
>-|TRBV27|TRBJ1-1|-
CASTSRTSMNTEAFF
TGTGCCAGCACCTCCCGGACATCTATGAACACTGAAGCTTTCTTT
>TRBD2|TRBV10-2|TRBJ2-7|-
CASSAGLAGGTEQYF
TGCGCCAGCAGTGCGGGACTAGCGGGAGGCACCGAGCAGTACTTC
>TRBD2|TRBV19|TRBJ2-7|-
CASSMASGGVEQYF
TGTGCCAGTAGTATGGCTAGCGGGGGAGTCGAGCAGTACTTC
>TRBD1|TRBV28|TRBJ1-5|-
CANQGENQPQHF
TGTGCCAACCAGGGGGAGAATCAGCCCCAGCATTTT
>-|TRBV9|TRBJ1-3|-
CASSGLQGLSGNTIYF
TGTGCCAGCAGCGGCCTTCAGGGCCTCTCTGGAAACACCATATATTTT
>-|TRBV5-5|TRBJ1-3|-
CASSTFGGNTIYF
TGTGCCAGCAGCACCTTCGGGGGAAACACCATATATTTT
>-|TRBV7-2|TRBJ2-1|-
CASSLGPGAHEQFF
TGTGCCAGCAGCTTAGGGCCCGGGGCCCATGAGCAGTTCTTC
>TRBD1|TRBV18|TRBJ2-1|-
CASSPRRGGGGLEQFF
TGTGCCAGCTCACCACGCAGAGGGGGCGGAGGTCTTGAGCAGTTCTTC
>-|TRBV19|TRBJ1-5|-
CASSTVDTFSNQPQHF
TGTGCCAGTAGTACCGTCGACACCTTTAGCAATCAGCCCCAGCATTTT
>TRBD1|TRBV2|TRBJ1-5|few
CASSVRGTGNQPQHF
TGTGCCAGCAGTGTGAGGGGGACAGGTAATCAGCCCCAGCATTTT
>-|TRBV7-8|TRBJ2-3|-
CASSSRDALGDTQYF
TGTGCCAGCAGCTCGCGGGACGCCCTCGGGGATACGCAGTATTTT
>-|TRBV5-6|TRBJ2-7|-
CASSLAAAKQYF
TGTGCCAGCAGCTTGGCGGCAGCCAAGCAGTACTTC
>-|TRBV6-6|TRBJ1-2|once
CASSYEGGGYTF
TGTGCCAGCAGTTACGAGGGGGGCGGCTACACCTTC
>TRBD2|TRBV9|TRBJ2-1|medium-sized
CASSVLSGGSNEQFF
TGTGCCAGCAGCGTACTCTCGGGAGGTTCCAATGAGCAGTTCTTC
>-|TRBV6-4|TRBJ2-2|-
CASSDGQGTGELFF
TGTGCCAGCAGTGACGGGCAGGGAACCGGGGAGCTGTTTTTT
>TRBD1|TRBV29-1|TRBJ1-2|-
CSVLTTGYQGSYTF
TGCAGCGTTCTTACGACAGGGTACCAGGGAAGCTACACCTTC
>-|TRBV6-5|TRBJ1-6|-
CASSPGRAYSPLHF
TGTGCCTCCTCTCCGGGGAGGGCTTATTCACCCCTCCACTTT
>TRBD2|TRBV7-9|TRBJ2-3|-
CASSLADSGASTDTQYF
TGTGCCAGCAGCCTGGCCGATAGCGGGGCTAGCACAGATACGCAGTATTTT
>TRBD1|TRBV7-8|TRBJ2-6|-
CASSDRGRAGANVLTF
TGTGCCAGCAGCGACAGGGGGCGAGCTGGGGCCAACGTCCTGACTTTC
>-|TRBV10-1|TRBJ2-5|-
CATIRDRTSETQYF
TGCGCCACCATTCGGGACCGTACTTCGGAGACCCAGTACTTC
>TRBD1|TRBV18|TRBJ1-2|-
CASSPRTGNYGYTF
TGTGCCAGCTCACCGCGGACAGGGAACTATGGCTACACCTTC
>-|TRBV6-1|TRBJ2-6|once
CASSARGSGANVLTF
TGTGCCAGCAGTGCTAGGGGGTCTGGGGCCAACGTCCTGACTTTC
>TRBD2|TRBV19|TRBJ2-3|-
CASSAETSGGADTQYF
TGTGCCAGTAGTGCCGAGACTAGCGGGGGGGCAGATACGCAGTATTTT
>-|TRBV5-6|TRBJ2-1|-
CASSLAGGSSYNEQFF
TGTGCCAGCAGCTTGGCTGGAGGGAGCTCCTACAATGAGCAGTTCTTC
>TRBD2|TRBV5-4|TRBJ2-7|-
CASGRGVYEQYF
TGTGCCAGCGGACGGGGGGTTTACGAGCAGTACTTC
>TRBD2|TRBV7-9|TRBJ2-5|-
CASTRGGQETQYF
TGTGCCAGCACCCGCGGGGGCCAAGAGACCCAGTACTTC
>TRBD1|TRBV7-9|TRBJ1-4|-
CASSLGQRLQTNEKLFF
TGTGCCAGCAGCTTGGGACAGCGCTTGCAGACTAATGAAAAACTGTTTTTT
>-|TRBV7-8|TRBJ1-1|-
CASSLPGMAEAFF
TGTGCCAGCAGCTTACCAGGGATGGCTGAAGCTTTCTTT
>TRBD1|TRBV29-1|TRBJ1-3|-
CSVEGGAGGSSGNTIYF
TGCAGCGTTGAAGGCGGGGCAGGGGGCTCGTCTGGAAACACCATATATTTT